One sample yielded the 10 T cell receptor beta chains listed below, sequenced in a study of human T cells and chemical hapten exposure. TCRdb reprocessed the 5' RACE reads via MiXCR and lists one record per CDR3 protein. The sample yields 70,000 to 85,000 distinct CDR3 sequences, 15% to 20% seen once. Total RNA extraction was carried out from unfractionated whole blood. Every receptor here comes from a female donor in good health.

This clonotype was detected a few times. The chain carries TRBV11-2 and TRBJ2-3, with 8 positions matching TRBD2. The J segment lost 2 bases and the V segment lost 1 base, leaving 5 bases of the junction unmatched. Germline lookup yields CDR1 SGHAT and CDR2 FQNNGV. This CDR3 is 16 amino acids long. The CDR3 nucleotides are TGTGCCAGCAGCTTAGGTAATAGCGGGAACACAGATACGCAGTATTTT. Its translation is CASSLGNSGNTDTQYF. The full variable domain, rest sourced from reference TRBV11-2 and TRBJ2-3, is EAGVAQSPRYKIIEKRQSVAFWCNPISGHATLYWYQQILGQGPKLLIQFQNNGVVDDSQLPKDRFSAERLKGVDSTLKIQPAKLEDSAVYLCASSLGNSGNTDTQYFGPGTRLTVL.

This clonotype was picked up a small number of times. This sequence joins TRBV2 and TRBJ2-7; D uncertain. Trimming left V 2 bases short and J 0 bases short, with 11 bases between. Germline V gene data show CDR1 as SNHLY and CDR2 as FYNNEI. The CDR3 is 15 amino acids. DNA of the CDR3: TGTGCCAGCAGTGAAAGGCGCGGAAGCTCCTACGAGCAGTACTTC. Amino acid sequence: CASSERRGSSYEQYF.

The sample holds a few counts of this clonotype. V gene TRBV19 combines with J gene TRBJ1-5; D is unclear. The CDR3 loop spans 14 amino acids. Trimming cost V 2 bases and J 7 bases, with 12 bases left between them. Germline values: CDR1 LNHDA, CDR2 SQIVND (reference sequence). CDR3 in amino acids: CASSIKSVGQPQHF. For the CDR3, the DNA is TGTGCCAGTAGTATAAAATCGGTAGGACAGCCCCAGCATTTT.

The rearrangement joins TRBV20-1 to TRBJ2-7; 9 bases agree with TRBD1. Germline trimming cut 3 bases from V and 5 bases from J; bases unmatched to any gene: 8. This CDR3 is 14 amino acids long. Germline values: CDR1 DFQATT, CDR2 SNEGSKA (reference sequence). This chain's CDR3 is CSASIGTGTNEQYF. The DNA of the CDR3 is TGCAGTGCTAGTATTGGGACAGGGACCAACGAGCAGTACTTC.

The genes are TRBV7-2 and TRBJ1-1; D is perhaps TRBD1 (5 bases). Germline loops: CDR1 SGHTA, CDR2 FQGNSA. The CDR3 sequence is 13 residues long. The V gene lost 1 base and the J gene lost 11 bases, with 14 bases spanning the gap. Written as DNA, the CDR3 is TGTGCCAGCAGCTTAGTGTATGGGGGGGGGGCTTTCTTT. As protein: CASSLVYGGGAFF.

This clonotype was detected only a few times. J is TRBJ2-3 and V is TRBV29-1, with D perhaps TRBD1 or TRBD2 (5 bases each). CDR1 and CDR2 from the germline V gene are SQVTM and ANQGSEA. Trimming removed 7 bases from V and 1 base from J, with 15 bases in between. The CDR3 sequence is 14 residues long. Here the CDR3 reads CSACPGTGTDTQYF. The CDR3 nucleotides are TGCAGCGCGTGCCCCGGGACCGGCACAGATACGCAGTATTTT.

The chain is built from TRBV5-1 and TRBJ1-2; tentative D call: TRBD1 (5 bases). V was pared by 4 bases and J by 0 bases, with 22 bases between. The CDR3 covers 18 residues. Germline CDR1 reads SGHRS; CDR2 reads YFSETQ. In DNA form, the CDR3 reads TGCGCCAGCAGCAGGGGTGATTCCAGCCAGAACCCTAACTATGGCTACACCTTC. Translated, it gives CASSRGDSSQNPNYGYTF.

Ten or more counts support this clonotype. This sequence joins TRBV6-5 and TRBJ2-6; 10 positions match TRBD2. Germline trimming cut 4 bases from V and 0 bases from J; bases unmatched to any gene: 3. The CDR3 covers 17 residues. Germline assignment: CDR1 MNHEY and CDR2 SVGAGI. CDR3 in DNA: TGTGCCAGCAGTTCCATAGCGGGGGGCTCTGGGGCCAACGTCCTGACTTTC. Translated, it gives CASSSIAGGSGANVLTF.

This chain uses TRBV27 with TRBJ2-2; a possible D gene is TRBD2 (7 bases). The CDR3 covers 15 residues. Germline CDR1 reads MNHEY; CDR2 reads SMNVEV (reference sequence). V was cut by 6 bases and J by 2 bases, with 13 bases left in between. The CDR3 spells CASRAAGANTGELFF. CDR3 DNA: TGTGCCAGCAGGGCCGCGGGGGCCAACACCGGGGAGCTGTTTTTT.

J is TRBJ1-1 and V is TRBV6-1; the D is unclear. From germline, CDR1 is MNHNS and CDR2 SASEGT. This CDR3 has 11 amino acids. V lost 7 bases to trimming and J lost 0 bases, with 3 bases between them. In DNA, the CDR3 is TGTGCCAGCAAATTGAACACTGAAGCTTTCTTT. It translates to CASKLNTEAFF.